Each of the 19 T cell receptor beta chains below was sequenced from the same sample in a study of regulatory T cells in long-lasting Graves disease. Library construction for TCR beta used iRepertoire HTBI primers and Arm-PCR of CDR3 regions. TCRdb reprocessed the multiplex PCR reads with MiXCR, giving one entry per CDR3 protein. The sample shows around 250,000 distinct CDR3 sequences, around 20% of them seen only once. Time point: newly diagnosed GD, antithyroid drugs for less than 3 months. PBMC-extracted RNA yielded the TCR library. The material was peripheral blood mononuclear cells (PBMCs), obtained at new diagnosis, from a patient treated with antithyroid drugs. Source of these receptors: a female donor with Graves disease.

Many counts were recorded for this clonotype. This sequence joins TRBV7-3 and TRBJ2-3; TRBD2 might be the D (5 bases). The CDR3 loop spans 13 amino acids. V lost 4 bases and J lost 8, with 13 bases in between. CDR1 SGHTA and CDR2 FQGTGA come from the germline V gene. In nucleotides, the CDR3 is TGTGCCAGCAGCTACGGACTGAGTGGTACGCAGTATTTT. Protein: CASSYGLSGTQYF.

In its sample, this clonotype was seen many times. The chain employs TRBV7-2 and TRBJ1-1, with D uncertain. This CDR3 has 13 amino acids. With 6 bases removed from V and 7 bases from J, the gap between germline ends came to 15 bases. Germline CDR1 is SGHTA and CDR2 is FQGNSA. CDR3 DNA: TGTGCCAGCAGTCAAAGCGACCCCTTTGAAGCTTTCTTT. It yields the protein CASSQSDPFEAFF.

This clonotype was observed at least ten times. This chain links TRBV3-1 with TRBJ1-1, with a possible D match to TRBD1 (5 bases). The V gene lost 5 bases and the J gene lost 8 bases, with 12 bases spanning the gap. CDR1 and CDR2 (germline): LGHDT, YNNKEL (reference sequence). The CDR3 length is 12 residues. The CDR3 DNA sequence: TGTGCCAGCAGCAACCCGAGACAGGAAGCTTTCTTT. Encoded protein: CASSNPRQEAFF.

This clonotype was seen more than once but under ten times. This could be a read error, since a much larger clone is one nucleotide away. This rearrangement joins TRBV7-3 to TRBJ2-5; either TRBD1 or TRBD2 may fit D (5 bases each). CDR1 and CDR2 from the germline V gene are SGHTA and FQGTGA. The CDR3 is 14 amino acids. The CDR3 protein is CASSPRRDQETQHF. The CDR3 DNA follows: TGTGCCAGCAGCCCACGACGGGACCAAGAGACCCAGCACTTC.

The sample holds a few counts of this clonotype. CDR3 loop: CASSSFHRSGNVHEQYF. CDR3 bases: TGTGCCAGCAGCAGCTTCCATCGGTCCGGGAATGTACACGAGCAGTACTTC. The chain employs TRBV5-4 and TRBJ2-7; a possible D gene is TRBD2 (5 bases). Between the trimmed V and J ends, which lost 4 bases and 5 bases, there was a span of 25 bases. The CDR3 consists of 17 residues. CDR1 and CDR2 (germline): SGHNT, YYREEE (reference sequence).

The V call is TRBV5-5, the J call TRBJ2-5, with 12 bases fitting TRBD2. Near its end, the DNA agrees better with TRBJ2-1, so the J call may be wrong. This CDR3 has 18 amino acids. Germline loops: CDR1 SGHKS, CDR2 YYEKEE (reference sequence). Written as DNA, the CDR3 is TGTGCCAGTAGTATTGGGTCGGTAGGACTAGCGGGAAGAAATGAGCAGTTCTTC. Amino acids: CASSIGSVGLAGRNEQFF.

This clonotype was counted many times. This sequence joins TRBV20-1 and TRBJ2-5; D is ambiguous. V lost 4 bases and J lost 5, with 20 bases in between. The CDR3 totals 15 residues. The germline gives CDR1 DFQATT, CDR2 SNEGSKA (reference sequence). CDR3 in amino acids: CSATSGLDWQETQYF. In DNA form, the CDR3 reads TGCAGTGCTACCTCCGGGCTAGACTGGCAGGAGACCCAGTACTTC.

This clonotype appeared many times. The chain is built from TRBV20-1 and TRBJ2-3; D is unclear. Trimming took 4 bases from V and 0 from J, leaving 17 bases between them. The germline CDR1 and CDR2 sequences are DFQATT and SNEGSKA (reference sequence). The CDR3 has 16 residues. CDR3 amino acids: CSAIPLRSNSTDTQYF. For the CDR3, the DNA is TGCAGTGCTATTCCCCTTAGATCGAATAGCACAGATACGCAGTATTTT.

This clonotype turned up a few times. Being one base from a much bigger clone, this may be a read error. This rearrangement joins TRBV2 to TRBJ1-5; D is undetermined. Germline V gives CDR1 SNHLY, CDR2 FYNNEI. V lost 6 bases and J lost 3, with 15 bases in between. The length of the CDR3 is 15 residues. The CDR3 DNA reads TGTGCCAGCAGAAGGGTCGGGTTTACCAATCAGCCCCAGCATTTT. Translation: CASRRVGFTNQPQHF.

The chain joins TRBV12-3 or TRBV12-4 to TRBJ1-5; no reliable D call. This CDR3 has 13 residues. Deletions cut 5 bases from V and 6 bases from J, with 11 bases between. Written as DNA, the CDR3 is TGTGCCAGCAGTCCGTCCCCAATTCAGCCCCAGCATTTT. Protein product: CASSPSPIQPQHF.

This clonotype was recorded many times. J is TRBJ2-7 and V is TRBV20-1; D possibly uses TRBD1 or TRBD2 (7 bases each). V was trimmed by 5 bases and J by 0 bases, leaving 11 bases between them. The CDR3 extends over 13 amino acids. From germline, CDR1 is DFQATT and CDR2 SNEGSKA (reference sequence). This chain's CDR3 is CSAGGDSSYEQYF. CDR3 in DNA: TGCAGTGCTGGGGGGGACAGCTCCTACGAGCAGTACTTC.

This clonotype has a count of ten or more. This chain joins TRBV18 and TRBJ2-2, with no clear D. With 2 bases removed from V and 1 base from J, the gap between germline ends came to 5 bases. This CDR3 comprises 14 residues. Germline CDR1 KGHSH, CDR2 LQKENI. The CDR3 reads CASSPTRNTGELFF. CDR3 in DNA: TGTGCCAGCTCACCAACCCGGAACACCGGGGAGCTGTTTTTT.

Ten or more counts support this clonotype. The V gene is TRBV20-1, the J gene TRBJ2-7, with D unclear. Trimming took 6 bases from V and 3 from J, leaving 15 bases between them. This CDR3 has 13 residues. Germline CDR1 is DFQATT and CDR2 is SNEGSKA (reference sequence). The CDR3 nucleotides read TGCAGTGCCCACGGCGACTTCGGCTACGAGCAGTACTTC. It is translated as CSAHGDFGYEQYF.

This clonotype was seen ten or more times. The chain couples TRBV6-2 or TRBV6-3 to TRBJ1-5; 7 bases agree with TRBD1. Germline assignment: CDR1 MNHEY and CDR2 SVGEGT. The CDR3 is 15 amino acids. Trimming at V came to 5 bases and at J to 7 bases, leaving 11 bases not matched to a gene. The CDR3 sequence: CASSLFGTVNQPQHF. The DNA of the CDR3 is TGTGCCAGCAGTCTGTTCGGGACAGTGAACCAGCCCCAGCATTTT.

This clonotype was counted many times. The chain couples TRBV2 to TRBJ1-5, with TRBD1 matching over 9 bases. This CDR3 spans 15 amino acids. In germline, CDR1 is SNHLY, CDR2 FYNNEI. Trimming removed 4 bases from V and 3 bases from J; junction bases left unmatched: 4. The CDR3, as DNA: TGTGCCAGCAGTGGGGACAGGGCCTCCAATCAGCCCCAGCATTTT. It yields the protein CASSGDRASNQPQHF.

The sample holds many counts of this clonotype. V usage is TRBV14 and J usage is TRBJ2-7, with D perhaps matching TRBD2 (5 bases). V was trimmed by 3 bases and J by 0 bases, leaving 6 bases between them. The germline gives CDR1 SGHDN, CDR2 FVKESK. The CDR3 is 13 amino acids. CDR3: CASSHGDSYEQYF. DNA for the CDR3: TGTGCCAGCAGCCACGGGGACTCCTACGAGCAGTACTTC.

This clonotype was observed at least ten times. The chain carries TRBV5-6 and TRBJ2-1, with D perhaps TRBD1 (6 bases). The CDR3 contains 14 residues. Germline V gives CDR1 SGHDT, CDR2 YYEEEE. V shed 4 bases and J shed 4 bases, with 12 bases lying between them. The CDR3 sequence is CASSAQDRYNEQFF. The CDR3 DNA reads TGTGCCAGCAGCGCCCAGGACAGATACAATGAGCAGTTCTTC.

The V call is TRBV6-4, the J call TRBJ2-1, with 8 bases fitting TRBD2. Germline CDR1 reads MRHNA; CDR2 reads SNTAGT. CDR3 length equals 15 residues. The junction had 5 bases not matched to a gene; V was cut back by 2 bases and J by 5 bases. The CDR3 nucleotides are TGTGCCAGCAGTGACATCCTAGCGGGTCACAATGAGCAGTTCTTC. This gives the protein CASSDILAGHNEQFF.

This clonotype showed up many times. J is TRBJ2-2 and V is TRBV19, with 7 bases lining up with TRBD1. V lost 7 bases, J lost 4 bases, and 12 bases stayed unmatched. Germline-derived CDR1 and CDR2 are LNHDA and SQIVND (reference sequence). The CDR3 covers 16 residues. The CDR3 protein is CASTDSGQAGTGELFF. The CDR3 region has the DNA TGTGCCAGTACCGATTCCGGACAGGCGGGCACCGGGGAGCTGTTTTTT.